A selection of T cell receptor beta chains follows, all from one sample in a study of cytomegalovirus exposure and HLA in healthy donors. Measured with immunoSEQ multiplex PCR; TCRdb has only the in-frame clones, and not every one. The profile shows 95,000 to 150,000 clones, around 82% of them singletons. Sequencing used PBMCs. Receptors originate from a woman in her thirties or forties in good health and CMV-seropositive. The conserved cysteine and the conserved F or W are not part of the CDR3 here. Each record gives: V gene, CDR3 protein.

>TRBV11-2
ASSSPGSGRPVTYEQY
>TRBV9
ASSAGGGLEQY
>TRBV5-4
ASGIRGVGNTIY
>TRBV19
ASSKGGNQPQH
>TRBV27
ASTWTSGRSYEQY
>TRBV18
ASSPVGATNEKLF
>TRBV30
AWSTKQGARDSPLH
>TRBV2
ASSADRPNQPQH
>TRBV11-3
ASSLDVASGNTIY
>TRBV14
ASSQGLAGANTGELF
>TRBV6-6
ASRTTSGSTDTQY
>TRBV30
AWSTDRVQETQY
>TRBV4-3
ASSTLAGGGDDEQF
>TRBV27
ASSSVQGHGYT
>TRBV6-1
ASRDRPTNEKLF
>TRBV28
ASSAQTHLSYEQY
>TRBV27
ASSLSGLAGGVTDTQY
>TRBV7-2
ASSTGKVLGAF
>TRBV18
ASSPGFGSEAF
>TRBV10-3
ATQGSGGNTIY
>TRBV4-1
ASSQESSGSSREQY
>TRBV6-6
ASSFNPGRGYEQY
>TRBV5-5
ASSWASGRGYEQY
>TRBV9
ASSLTTGGPYNEQF
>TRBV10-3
ATQGGREQF
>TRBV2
ASSDYFNEQF
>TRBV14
ASSPRRVLSETQY
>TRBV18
ASSPSSGRALVNEQF
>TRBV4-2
ASSQAGTSGRTYNEQF
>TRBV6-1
ASSETVSNEQF
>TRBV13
ASSDHSAGAETQY
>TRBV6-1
ASSAPVGGKEYSNQPQH
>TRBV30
AWSIMRNYGYT
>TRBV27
ASSFQGGGYT
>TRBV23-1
ASSQSTQGGMNQPQH
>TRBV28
ASSGPAGHYNEQF
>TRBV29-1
SVVDLSSTDTQY
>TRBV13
ASSLAGDGDTDTQY
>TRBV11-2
ASSPGTGFQPQH
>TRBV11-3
ASSLGRVYSNQPQH
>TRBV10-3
AITAGGGYYGYT
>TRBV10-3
AISDFSVTYEQY